The 17 T cell receptor beta chains below come from one sample, sequenced in a study of post-analysis software for immune sequencing data. The antigens these receptors bind are not known. Regarding the study as a whole: When patients were compared with controls, about five TRBV segments were more frequent, TRBV5-6, TRBV5-1 and TRBV20-1 among them.

Unique molecular identifiers featured in each of the TCR beta cDNA libraries. TCRdb re-called the PCR reads with MiXCR, one entry per CDR3 protein. Among 650,000 to 850,000 distinct CDR3 sequences listed, more than 45% were seen once. Material for sequencing was blood. The receptors come from a girl aged 10-17 years with multiple sclerosis.

The chain carries TRBV29-1 and TRBJ1-2; D uncertain. This CDR3 is 10 amino acids long. Trimming pared 6 bases from V and 4 bases from J, leaving 6 bases between. Per the germline V gene, CDR1 is SQVTM and CDR2 is ANQGSEA. The CDR3 DNA reads TGCAGCGTCGTCACCTATGGCTACACCTTC. Protein product: CSVVTYGYTF.

The V call is TRBV4-2, the J call TRBJ2-1; D perhaps matches TRBD1 (6 bases). CDR3 size: 17 residues. V was pared by 1 base and J by 0 bases, with 13 bases between. Germline V gene data show CDR1 as LGHNA and CDR2 as YNFKEQ. The CDR3 spells CASSQAADRYSYNEQFF. The CDR3 nucleotides read TGTGCCAGCAGCCAAGCTGCGGACAGATACTCCTACAATGAGCAGTTCTTC.

The chain couples TRBV5-1 to TRBJ2-3, with 9 bases aligning to TRBD2. Trimming cost V 3 bases and J 7 bases; bases outside gene matches: 21. CDR3 size: 19 residues. Per the germline V gene, CDR1 is SGHRS and CDR2 is YFSETQ. The CDR3 nucleotides read TGCGCCAGCAGCTCCCGAGGAGGCCCCGGGCGGGAGGGGCCGAATACGCAGTATTTT. Translation gives CASSSRGGPGREGPNTQYF. The full variable domain, in which reference TRBV5-1 and TRBJ2-3 provide the parts outside the CDR3, is KAGVTQTPRYLIKTRGQQVTLSCSPISGHRSVSWYQQTPGQGLQFLFEYFSETQRNKGNFPGRFSGRQFSNSRSEMNVSTLELGDSALYLCASSSRGGPGREGPNTQYFGPGTRLTVL.

This clonotype was counted at least ten times. J is TRBJ2-7 and V is TRBV29-1; D call uncertain. The germline V gene encodes CDR1 SQVTM and CDR2 ANQGSEA. The CDR3 has 13 residues. V was pared by 5 bases and J by 1 base, with 12 bases between. The CDR3 nucleotides read TGCAGCGTTTACGTCGGACGGTCCTACGAGCAGTACTTC. This translates into CSVYVGRSYEQYF.

This clonotype has a single count. The chain recombines TRBV6-1 with TRBJ2-5; 9 nucleotides match TRBD2. The J segment lost 5 bases and the V segment lost 4 bases, leaving 14 bases of the junction unmatched. CDR1 MNHNS and CDR2 SASEGT come from the germline V gene. The CDR3 contains 17 residues. The CDR3 reads CASSGGGSGRVGETQYF. CDR3 DNA sequence: TGTGCCAGCAGTGGCGGTGGTAGCGGGAGAGTAGGTGAGACCCAGTACTTC.

This clonotype was seen more than once but under ten times. J is TRBJ2-1 and V is TRBV10-3; 11 bases agree with TRBD2. CDR1 is ENHRY and CDR2 is SYGVKD in the germline V gene. CDR3 length equals 17 residues. V dropped 8 bases and J dropped 2; count of bases not matched to a gene: 11. CDR3 residues: CAIEEGSSGRTYNEQFF. The CDR3 nucleotides read TGTGCCATCGAAGAGGGGTCTAGCGGGAGGACCTACAATGAGCAGTTCTTC.

This clonotype was seen just once. V usage is TRBV29-1 and J usage is TRBJ2-3; 10 bases agree with TRBD2. The length of the CDR3 is 15 residues. With 5 bases clipped from V and 1 base from J, the junction kept 6 bases outside the gene matches. Germline CDR1 and CDR2: SQVTM and ANQGSEA. The CDR3, as DNA: TGCAGCGTTAATTCCAGCGGGAGGGGCACAGATACGCAGTATTTT. This encodes CSVNSSGRGTDTQYF.

The chain links TRBV29-1 to TRBJ2-2; D ambiguous. Germline V gives CDR1 SQVTM, CDR2 ANQGSEA. Trimming shortened V by 3 bases and J by 6 bases, and 2 bases separated the two germline ends. The CDR3 spans 10 residues. CDR3: CSVEAGELFF. CDR3 DNA sequence: TGCAGCGTTGAGGCCGGGGAGCTGTTTTTT.

This clonotype was found a few times. The chain recombines TRBV12-5 with TRBJ2-1; 10 positions match TRBD1. Germline loops: CDR1 LGHNT, CDR2 FRNRAP. This CDR3 has 17 residues. V shed 3 bases and J 10 bases; nucleotides not matched to a gene: 15. Here the CDR3 DNA reads TGTGCTAGTGGTTTCCTCCTAGACAGGGGGCGTGCGGGCGAGCAGTTCTTC. Translating it yields CASGFLLDRGRAGEQFF.

This clonotype has just a few counts. This sequence joins TRBV15 and TRBJ2-4; D may be TRBD1 (6 bases). From germline, CDR1 is LNHNV and CDR2 YYDKDF (reference sequence). The ends were cut back, 2 bases at V and 0 bases at J, with 14 bases in the middle. The CDR3 contains 17 residues. The CDR3 loop reads CATSRPGAGVAKNIQYF. In DNA form, the CDR3 reads TGTGCCACCAGCAGACCTGGGGCAGGGGTAGCCAAAAACATTCAGTACTTC.

The chain links TRBV4-1 to TRBJ2-3; 10 nucleotides match TRBD1. CDR1 is MGHRA and CDR2 is YSYEKL in the germline V gene. CDR3 length: 16 residues. Unmatched junction bases numbered 7, after V lost 3 bases and J lost 4 bases. DNA for the CDR3: TGCGCCAGCAGCCAGGAAGACAGGGGGCGTGCAGATACGCAGTATTTT. Its protein product is CASSQEDRGRADTQYF.

The sample holds a few counts of this clonotype. This rearrangement joins TRBV20-1 to TRBJ2-3; D is uncertain. The CDR3 has 14 amino acids. Germline lookup yields CDR1 DFQATT and CDR2 SNEGSKA (reference sequence). V was pared by 3 bases and J by 3 bases, with 13 bases between. The CDR3 region has the DNA TGCAGTGCTAGTTTACCCAGAGGAACAGATACGCAGTATTTT. As protein: CSASLPRGTDTQYF.

The chain joins TRBV9 to TRBJ1-5; D gene uncertain. CDR3 length equals 15 residues. V was clipped by 0 bases and J by 4 bases, with 11 bases between them. In germline, CDR1 is SGDLS, CDR2 YYNGEE. As DNA, the CDR3 is TGTGCCAGCAGCGTAGAAGGCTCCGAGAATCAGCCCCAGCATTTT. It specifies CASSVEGSENQPQHF.

This clonotype was seen only once. The chain carries TRBV7-2 and TRBJ1-1; D unresolved. Germline loops: CDR1 SGHTA, CDR2 FQGNSA. Trimming pared 1 base from V and 7 bases from J, leaving 16 bases between. The CDR3 totals 15 residues. CDR3: CASSLGVAEGVEAFF. The CDR3 DNA follows: TGTGCCAGCAGCTTAGGGGTAGCAGAGGGAGTTGAAGCTTTCTTT.

This sequence joins TRBV5-1 and TRBJ2-5; 7 bases align to TRBD1. Germline CDR1 SGHRS, CDR2 YFSETQ. The CDR3 runs 17 residues. Germline trimming cut 1 base from V and 6 bases from J; bases unmatched to any gene: 15. The CDR3 region has the DNA TGCGCCAGCAGCTTGTTGTCGACGGACAGGAGAAGTCAGACCCAGTACTTC. This codes for CASSLLSTDRRSQTQYF. Full variable domain (remainder filled in from reference TRBV5-1 and TRBJ2-5): KAGVTQTPRYLIKTRGQQVTLSCSPISGHRSVSWYQQTPGQGLQFLFEYFSETQRNKGNFPGRFSGRQFSNSRSEMNVSTLELGDSALYLCASSLLSTDRRSQTQYFGPGTRLLVL.

The V and J genes are TRBV15 and TRBJ2-7; 15 nucleotides match TRBD2. The CDR3 is 17 residues long. V lost 0 bases and J lost 6; bases outside the gene matches: 6. Germline V gene lookup returns CDR1 LNHNV and CDR2 YYDKDF (reference sequence). The CDR3 spells CATSRDLGTSGRLEQYF. The CDR3 DNA is TGTGCCACCAGCAGAGATCTTGGGACTAGCGGGAGGCTCGAGCAGTACTTC.

Details on this clonotype: The junction shows a germline mismatch at one end, possibly a read error. The V call is TRBV5-1, the J call TRBJ2-5; TRBD1 aligns across 8 bases. The germline V gene has CDR1 SGHRS and CDR2 YFSETQ. This CDR3 spans 16 amino acids. CDR3 coding DNA: TGCGCCGGCAGCTTGGGTTGGGACAGGACAACGGAGACCCAGTACTTC. Translated: CAGSLGWDRTTETQYF.